Following are 15 T cell receptor beta chains from one sample sequenced in a study of regulatory T cells in long-lasting Graves disease. Time point noted: newly diagnosed GD, antithyroid drugs for less than 3 months. RNA isolated from PBMCs was used to make the TCR library. Libraries of TCR beta came from iRepertoire HTBI primers plus Arm-PCR of CDR3 regions. MiXCR was run by TCRdb on the multiplex PCR reads, yielding one entry per CDR3 protein. The sample has around 400,000 distinct CDR3 sequences, approximately 12% seen once. These records were also assigned to another study, of T cells in Graves' hyperthyroidism and ophthalmopathy.

The specimen comprised peripheral blood mononuclear cells (PBMCs), sampled at new diagnosis, from a patient treated with antithyroid drugs. Receptors were obtained from a woman in her late teens or twenties with Graves disease.

Only a few counts were recorded for this clonotype. This chain uses TRBV6-6 with TRBJ1-1; 7 bases fit TRBD1. With V trimmed by 2 bases and J by 5 bases, 11 bases remained unmatched. The germline CDR1 and CDR2 sequences are MNHNY and SVGAGI (reference sequence). The CDR3 sequence is 16 residues long. DNA for the CDR3: TGTGCCAGCAGTTACACGACCAGGGGGAGACGGACTGAAGCTTTCTTT. It codes for CASSYTTRGRRTEAFF.

This clonotype was recorded at least ten times. The gene calls are TRBV7-3 and TRBJ2-5; 14 bases map to TRBD2. The CDR3 length is 16 residues. J was trimmed by 3 bases and V by 2 bases; bases with no gene match: 2. Germline loops: CDR1 SGHTA, CDR2 FQGTGA. CDR3 in amino acids: CASSLGTSGREETQYF. Here the CDR3 DNA reads TGTGCCAGCAGCTTAGGGACTAGCGGGAGAGAAGAGACCCAGTACTTC.

Turning to this clonotype: A much more abundant neighbour one base away suggests this may be a read error. This chain joins TRBV2 and TRBJ2-1; TRBD2 aligns across 7 bases. From germline, CDR1 is SNHLY and CDR2 FYNNEI. CDR3 length equals 14 residues. Unmatched junction bases numbered 5, after V lost 5 bases and J lost 4 bases. The CDR3, as DNA: TGTGCCAGCAGTCCAAGACTAGCTTACAATGAGCAGTTCTTC. Its protein product is CASSPRLAYNEQFF.

The rearrangement uses TRBV7-3 and TRBJ2-5; the D gene could be TRBD1 or TRBD2 (6 bases each). The CDR3 is 14 amino acids. V lost 5 bases, J lost 2 bases, and 12 bases lay in between. Germline assignment: CDR1 SGHTA and CDR2 FQGTGA. The CDR3 coding sequence is TGTGCCAGCAGCCTTAGGGGGACTCAAGAGACCCAGTACTTC. This gives the protein CASSLRGTQETQYF.

The sample holds many counts of this clonotype. The chain is built from TRBV14 and TRBJ1-2; D gene uncertain. The CDR3 sequence is 12 residues long. The germline V and J ends were trimmed by 5 bases and 4 bases, with 8 bases remaining between them. Germline V gives CDR1 SGHDN, CDR2 FVKESK. CDR3 nucleotide sequence: TGTGCCAGCAGCTTACTACCCTATGGCTACACCTTC. Its translation: CASSLLPYGYTF.

This clonotype turned up a few times. This sequence joins TRBV7-2 and TRBJ1-2; 7 positions agree with TRBD1. J gave up 3 bases and V 4 bases, and 8 bases lay outside the gene matches. The CDR3 is 15 amino acids. Germline CDR1 and CDR2: SGHTA and FQGNSA. CDR3 sequence reads: CASSYSGTDYYGYTF. The CDR3, as DNA: TGTGCCAGCAGCTACTCCGGGACAGACTACTATGGCTACACCTTC.

The chain couples TRBV7-6 to TRBJ2-1; TRBD2 matches 11 bases. The CDR3 consists of 18 residues. Germline V gives CDR1 SGHVS, CDR2 FNYEAQ. The trim removed 1 base at V and 8 bases at J, leaving 13 bases unmatched. CDR3 sequence reads: CASSLDRLAGGTGYEQFF. The DNA of the CDR3 is TGTGCCAGCAGCTTAGATCGGCTAGCGGGAGGTACAGGCTATGAGCAGTTCTTC.

This clonotype was picked up many times. The V call is TRBV28, the J call TRBJ2-7; a weak D match, TRBD2 (6 bases). The CDR3 runs to 17 residues. The germline CDR1 and CDR2 sequences are MDHEN and SYDVKM. V lost 4 bases and J 3 bases, leaving 22 bases between the germline ends. CDR3 DNA sequence: TGTGCCAGCAGTTGGCCCCTAAGAGGCGGGACCGGCTACGAGCAGTACTTC. Protein product: CASSWPLRGGTGYEQYF.

In this sample, this clonotype turned up many times. The genes are TRBV6-5 and TRBJ2-2; D may be TRBD2 (5 bases). This CDR3 is 14 amino acids long. V was pared by 2 bases and J by 6 bases, with 10 bases between. Germline loops: CDR1 MNHEY, CDR2 SVGAGI. CDR3 in DNA: TGTGCCAGCAGTTACGTTCTAGCACCCGGGGAGCTGTTTTTT. It is translated as CASSYVLAPGELFF.

This clonotype was seen repeatedly, ten times or more. The CDR3 sequence is CASSYSGTLEGTEAFF. The CDR3 DNA reads as TGTGCCAGCAGTTACTCTGGGACCTTAGAGGGCACTGAAGCTTTCTTT. The chain employs TRBV6-5 and TRBJ1-1; D possibly corresponds to TRBD1 (5 bases). Per the germline V gene, CDR1 is MNHEY and CDR2 is SVGAGI. CDR3 length: 16 residues. Trimming left V 0 bases short and J 4 bases short, with 15 bases between.

This clonotype occurred many times. V usage is TRBV2 and J usage is TRBJ2-1, with 7 bases identical to TRBD2. Germline V gives CDR1 SNHLY, CDR2 FYNNEI. Trimming removed 6 bases from V and 9 bases from J; junction bases left unmatched: 5. There are 12 residues in the CDR3. CDR3 DNA: TGTGCCAGCAGCCCTGGGGGGGGTGAGCAGTTCTTC. Its protein product is CASSPGGGEQFF. The entire variable domain, with the rest obtained from reference TRBV2 and TRBJ2-1, is as follows: EPEVTQTPSHQVTQMGQEVILRCVPISNHLYFYWYRQILGQKVEFLVSFYNNEISEKSEIFDDQFSVERPDGSNFTLKIRSTKLEDSAMYFCASSPGGGEQFFGPGTRLTVL.

This clonotype was seen ten or more times. V is TRBV19 and J is TRBJ1-6; D is unresolved. The CDR3 loop spans 12 amino acids. Trimming pared 2 bases from V and 13 bases from J, leaving 9 bases between. CDR1 and CDR2 from the germline V gene are LNHDA and SQIVND (reference sequence). The CDR3 bases are TGTGCCAGTAGTATATCGGCGAGTCCCCTCCACTTT. Translated: CASSISASPLHF.

At least ten counts were recorded for this clonotype. V and J are TRBV28 and TRBJ2-2; perhaps TRBD2 as D (5 bases). The germline V gene has CDR1 MDHEN and CDR2 SYDVKM. The CDR3 consists of 16 residues. V gave up 10 bases and J gave up 7 bases, with 25 bases separating them. In DNA, the CDR3 is TGTGCCACCATTCCCGGACTGAGGACGGTGATCGGGGAGCTGTTTTTT. This codes for CATIPGLRTVIGELFF.

This chain links TRBV6-2 or TRBV6-3 with TRBJ2-7; 7 nucleotides line up with TRBD1. The CDR3 is 14 amino acids. The trim removed 5 bases at V and 0 bases at J, leaving 4 bases unmatched. Germline CDR1 and CDR2: MNHEY and SVGEGT. The CDR3 region has the DNA TGTGCCAGCAGTGAATGGGACAGCTCCTACGAGCAGTACTTC. It yields the protein CASSEWDSSYEQYF.

This clonotype was picked up many times. The rearrangement uses TRBV6-1 and TRBJ2-7; 12 bases are a match to TRBD1. After removal of 6 bases from V and 4 bases from J, the junction contained 4 bases not matched to a gene. There are 14 residues in the CDR3. Germline V gives CDR1 MNHNS, CDR2 SASEGT. This CDR3 is CASSWDRGRYEQYF. The CDR3 DNA sequence: TGTGCCAGCAGCTGGGACAGGGGGCGTTACGAGCAGTACTTC.